Below, 31 T cell receptor beta chains from the same sample are listed, as sequenced in a study of post-analysis software for immune sequencing data (dated by TCRdb to between 2015 and 2016). Antigens for these TCRs are unknown. Preparation of the library involved PCR. The listed sequencing device is Illumina HiSeq 2500. Unique molecular identifiers were incorporated into TCR beta cDNA libraries to reduce PCR and sequencing biases. TCRdb reprocessing: public reads trimmed at Q25 with fastp, clones called with MiXCR, in-frame beta chains kept. Every distinct CDR3 protein forms one entry, paired with its most common genes and DNA. This sample has hundreds of thousands of distinct CDR3 sequences in its table, and roughly three fifths of those were observed once. In total, the top ten clones hold 10% to 12% of the sample. Summary of the overall study and its limitations: Patients showed significantly higher frequencies than controls for a few TRBV segments, among them TRBV5-6, TRBV5-1 and TRBV20-1.

Sequencing used blood. These receptors were obtained from a girl between 2 and 10 years old with multiple sclerosis.

The chain employs TRBV7-2 and TRBJ2-3; the D gene is possibly TRBD2 (6 bases). The CDR3 consists of 16 residues. Looked up from germline, CDR1 is SGHTA and CDR2 is FQGNSA. V dropped 0 bases and J dropped 6 bases, with 16 bases sitting between them. The CDR3 sequence: CASSLAQTVAGDTQYF. CDR3 nucleotides: TGTGCCAGCAGCTTAGCCCAGACAGTGGCGGGGGATACGCAGTATTTT.

J is TRBJ2-7 and V is TRBV7-3; TRBD2 matches 10 bases. V was pared by 5 bases and J by 0 bases, with 7 bases of the junction left unmatched. CDR1 is SGHTA, CDR2 FQGTGA, per germline. The CDR3 is 16 residues long. CDR3 coding DNA: TGTGCCAGCAGCCCCTGGACTAGCGGCAGCTCCTACGAGCAGTACTTC. Translating gives CASSPWTSGSSYEQYF.

This chain joins TRBV6-5 and TRBJ2-3, with 7 bases aligning to TRBD2. Germline lookup yields CDR1 MNHEY and CDR2 SVGAGI. The CDR3 sequence is 16 residues long. V dropped 2 bases and J dropped 3; count of bases not matched to a gene: 8. CDR3 in DNA: TGTGCCAGCAGTTACGGGGGACTCGGGGGGACAGATACGCAGTATTTT. Translation gives CASSYGGLGGTDTQYF.

The chain recombines TRBV4-3 with TRBJ2-2; weak D call: TRBD2 (6 bases). From germline, CDR1 is LGHNA and CDR2 YSLEER. The CDR3 length is 14 residues. Trimming left V 0 bases short and J 6 bases short, with 8 bases between. The CDR3 bases are TGCGCCAGCAGCCAAGAGGAGGGTTCCGGGGAGCTGTTTTTT. Its protein is CASSQEEGSGELFF.

The V call is TRBV20-1, the J call TRBJ1-2; possible D gene TRBD1, 6 bases. This CDR3 has 14 residues. The V end was cut by 0 bases, the J end by 3 bases, with 11 bases between. CDR1 DFQATT and CDR2 SNEGSKA come from the germline V gene (reference sequence). The CDR3 loop is CSARETGFYYGYTF. CDR3 nucleotide sequence: TGCAGTGCTAGAGAAACAGGGTTTTACTATGGCTACACCTTC.

The CDR3 DNA reads as TGCGCCAGCAGCTCCTTGGGGACAGGGGTCCACAATGAGCAGTTCTTC. Its translation: CASSSLGTGVHNEQFF. The J gene is TRBJ2-1, the V gene TRBV5-1, with 10 bases identical to TRBD1. J lost 5 bases, V lost 3 bases, and 8 bases had no gene match. CDR3 length: 16 amino acids. Germline V lookup: CDR1 SGHRS, CDR2 YFSETQ.

This clonotype was counted a few times. The chain recombines TRBV2 with TRBJ2-7; D ambiguous. Germline V gene lookup returns CDR1 SNHLY and CDR2 FYNNEI. This CDR3 comprises 13 residues. V lost 5 bases, J lost 1 base, and 9 bases lay in between. The CDR3 loop reads CASSPFSSYEQYF. CDR3 nucleotides: TGTGCCAGCAGTCCTTTTAGTTCCTACGAGCAGTACTTC.

This clonotype was counted between two and nine times. This chain links TRBV20-1 with TRBJ2-1; possibly TRBD2 for D (5 bases). This CDR3 spans 14 amino acids. CDR1 is DFQATT and CDR2 is SNEGSKA in the germline V gene (reference sequence). The germline V and J ends were trimmed by 6 bases and 1 base, with 13 bases remaining between them. In DNA form, the CDR3 reads TGCAGTGCCGAGACTGGACTGTCCTACAATGAGCAGTTCTTC. Translated: CSAETGLSYNEQFF.

This clonotype has more than one count but fewer than ten. This rearrangement joins TRBV20-1 to TRBJ2-1, with TRBD2 matching over 9 bases. The CDR3 is 15 residues long. Germline-derived CDR1 and CDR2 are DFQATT and SNEGSKA (reference sequence). V was pared by 4 bases and J by 7 bases, with 11 bases of the junction left unmatched. CDR3 in DNA: TGCAGTGCTAACCAGGGGGGTAGCGGGAGAAATGAGCAGTTCTTC. This translates into CSANQGGSGRNEQFF.

This clonotype was observed once. J is TRBJ2-1 and V is TRBV29-1; 10 bases agree with TRBD2. Germline loops: CDR1 SQVTM, CDR2 ANQGSEA. The CDR3 runs 15 residues. The V segment lost 7 bases and the J segment 0 bases; nucleotides outside the gene matches: 6. DNA of the CDR3: TGCAGCGCCCGACTAGCGGGCGCCTCCTACAATGAGCAGTTCTTC. Translation: CSARLAGASYNEQFF.

This clonotype was detected only a few times. The CDR3 DNA reads as TGTGCCAGCAGAGCTCCGGGACTCGCAACCTACGAGCAGTACTTC. Translation gives CASRAPGLATYEQYF. The V call is TRBV7-9, the J call TRBJ2-7; tentatively, D is TRBD2 (6 bases). The CDR3 runs to 15 residues. Germline lookup yields CDR1 SEHNR and CDR2 FQNEAQ (reference sequence). The V end was cut by 6 bases, the J end by 2 bases, with 17 bases between. Variable domain in full (rest from reference TRBV7-9 and TRBJ2-7): DTGVSQNPRHKITKRGQNVTFRCDPISEHNRLYWYRQTLGQGPEFLTYFQNEAQLEKSRLLSDRFSAERPKGSFSTLEIQRTEQGDSAMYLCASRAPGLATYEQYFGPGTRLTVT.

The chain has TRBV19 and TRBJ2-1; 9 positions agree with TRBD1. The CDR3 is 14 amino acids. Looked up from germline, CDR1 is LNHDA and CDR2 is SQIVND (reference sequence). The V gene end was trimmed by 8 bases and the J gene end by 6 bases; junction bases not matched to a gene: 8. The CDR3 DNA reads TGTGCCAGTGCCCCGGGACAGGGCTTCAATGAGCAGTTCTTC. It translates to CASAPGQGFNEQFF.

The chain uses TRBV12-3 or TRBV12-4 and TRBJ2-5; tentatively, D is TRBD2 (6 bases). CDR3 length: 14 amino acids. V was pared by 6 bases and J by 11 bases, with 22 bases between. The chain's CDR3 is CASRTGNYLREQYF. In nucleotides, the CDR3 is TGTGCCAGCAGGACCGGGAATTATCTACGGGAGCAGTACTTC.

This clonotype came up a few times. The gene calls are TRBV29-1 and TRBJ2-5, with D perhaps TRBD2 (6 bases). V dropped 6 bases and J dropped 2 bases, with 16 bases sitting between them. Germline V lookup: CDR1 SQVTM, CDR2 ANQGSEA. The CDR3 sequence is 14 residues long. The CDR3 sequence is CSVGSGGLQETQYF. DNA of the CDR3: TGCAGCGTGGGAAGCGGAGGACTACAAGAGACCCAGTACTTC. The full variable domain, with the rest looked up from reference TRBV29-1 and TRBJ2-5, is SAVISQKPSRDICQRGTSLTIQCQVDSQVTMMFWYRQQPGQSLTLIATANQGSEATYESGFVIDKFPISRPNLTFSTLTVSNMSPEDSSIYLCSVGSGGLQETQYFGPGTRLLVL.

The CDR3, as DNA: TGTGCCAGCAGTTTGGGCGCCGGCTACACCTTC. Its translation: CASSLGAGYTF. This chain links TRBV12-3 or TRBV12-4 with TRBJ1-2, with no clear D. This CDR3 has 11 residues. V dropped 3 bases and J dropped 8 bases, with 7 bases sitting between them.

The table lists this clonotype with a few counts. The rearrangement links TRBV12-3 or TRBV12-4 to TRBJ2-7; D unclear. The CDR3 is made up of 15 amino acids. Trimming cost V 5 bases and J 1 base, with 15 bases left between them. CDR3 sequence: CASSLTQVLSYEQYF. CDR3 nucleotides: TGTGCCAGCAGTCTAACCCAGGTGCTTTCCTACGAGCAGTACTTC.

This clonotype was observed a handful of times. The chain joins TRBV15 to TRBJ2-1, with 7 bases aligning to TRBD2. This CDR3 spans 15 amino acids. CDR1 and CDR2 (germline): LNHNV, YYDKDF (reference sequence). The ends lost 0 bases at V and 5 bases at J; junction bases unmatched: 4. DNA for the CDR3: TGTGCCACCAGCAGAGAGGGGGAGGGCGACAATGAGCAGTTCTTC. Translating gives CATSREGEGDNEQFF.

This clonotype has only one observation. CDR3 nucleotides: TGTGCCAGCAGCAACCCTCGGACAGACCACAATGAGCAGTTCTTC. Amino acid sequence: CASSNPRTDHNEQFF. This chain joins TRBV3-1 and TRBJ2-1; perhaps TRBD1 as D (6 bases). The length of the CDR3 is 15 residues. The germline V and J ends were trimmed by 5 bases and 5 bases, with 16 bases remaining between them. The germline gives CDR1 LGHDT, CDR2 YNNKEL (reference sequence).

The CDR3 is CSVDRTGLTNEQFF. For the CDR3, the DNA is TGCAGCGTTGACAGGACAGGGTTGACCAATGAGCAGTTCTTC. The V gene is TRBV29-1, the J gene TRBJ2-1; 8 bases fit TRBD1. The CDR3 runs 14 residues. J lost 6 bases, V lost 3 bases, and 7 bases had no gene match. Germline V CDR1 and CDR2: SQVTM, ANQGSEA.

The chain links TRBV5-1 to TRBJ2-1; D not resolved. Per germline, CDR1 SGHRS and CDR2 YFSETQ. The germline V and J ends were trimmed by 4 bases and 3 bases, with 14 bases remaining between them. The CDR3 is 15 amino acids. The CDR3 loop reads CASSGENPNYNEQFF. CDR3 DNA sequence: TGCGCCAGCAGCGGGGAAAACCCTAACTACAATGAGCAGTTCTTC.

This clonotype was seen a few times. The chain joins TRBV29-1 to TRBJ2-5; 7 bases fit TRBD2. The J call may be in error: the DNA end matches TRBJ2-7 better. The length of the CDR3 is 13 residues. Germline CDR1 is SQVTM and CDR2 is ANQGSEA. CDR3 sequence: CSVEWEGLGEQYF. The CDR3 DNA sequence: TGCAGCGTTGAATGGGAGGGCCTAGGCGAGCAGTACTTC.

The V and J genes are TRBV5-1 and TRBJ2-1; no definite D call. The V end lost 1 base, the J end lost 9 bases, and 11 bases lay between the germline ends. CDR1 and CDR2 from the germline V gene are SGHRS and YFSETQ. The CDR3 has 13 amino acids. The CDR3 reads CASSLNNGGEQFF. The CDR3 DNA reads as TGCGCCAGCAGCTTGAACAACGGTGGTGAGCAGTTCTTC. Together with reference TRBV5-1 and TRBJ2-1, the CDR3 gives the full variable domain: KAGVTQTPRYLIKTRGQQVTLSCSPISGHRSVSWYQQTPGQGLQFLFEYFSETQRNKGNFPGRFSGRQFSNSRSEMNVSTLELGDSALYLCASSLNNGGEQFFGPGTRLTVL.

The CDR3 DNA reads as TGTGCCAGCAGCTTAGCGGGACCCCTGGATACGCAGTATTTT. Its translation is CASSLAGPLDTQYF. The gene calls are TRBV11-2 and TRBJ2-3, with D perhaps being TRBD1 or TRBD2 (5 bases each). CDR1 and CDR2 (germline): SGHAT, FQNNGV. V was cut by 1 base and J by 6 bases, with 11 bases left in between. This CDR3 is built from 14 residues.

DNA of the CDR3: TGTGCCAGCAGCTTAGCGCGAGGCAGGGGAGGCTCCTACAATGAGCAGTTCTTC. Translated: CASSLARGRGGSYNEQFF. The rearrangement links TRBV7-2 to TRBJ2-1, with D tentatively TRBD1 or TRBD2 (6 bases each). The CDR3 extends over 18 amino acids. Germline CDR1 and CDR2: SGHTA and FQGNSA. V gave up 0 bases and J gave up 0 bases, with 15 bases separating them.

The genes are TRBV6-5 and TRBJ2-7, with TRBD1 as a possible D gene (6 bases). Trimming cost V 5 bases and J 0 bases, with 17 bases left between them. The CDR3 spans 16 residues. Germline CDR1 and CDR2: MNHEY and SVGAGI. CDR3 region: CASSTRLTGFSYEQYF. CDR3 in DNA: TGTGCCAGCAGTACCCGTCTGACAGGTTTCTCCTACGAGCAGTACTTC.

This clonotype was observed a handful of times. The gene calls are TRBV12-3 or TRBV12-4 and TRBJ2-7; 7 nucleotides agree with TRBD1. V shed 5 bases, J shed 3 bases, and the junction held 4 bases outside the gene matches. CDR3 length: 13 amino acids. Written as DNA, the CDR3 is TGTGCCAGCAGTAGGGACAGCATCTACGAGCAGTACTTC. Translated: CASSRDSIYEQYF.

The chain is built from TRBV20-1 and TRBJ2-5; 9 bases line up with TRBD2. Germline V gives CDR1 DFQATT, CDR2 SNEGSKA (reference sequence). Trimming removed 3 bases from V and 2 bases from J; junction bases left unmatched: 10. The CDR3 is 16 amino acids. This chain's CDR3 is CSARSVVAGDQETQYF. The DNA for the CDR3 is TGCAGTGCTAGGAGTGTGGTAGCGGGGGATCAAGAGACCCAGTACTTC.

CDR3 sequence (DNA): TGTGCCAGTAGTGCTTGGCGGCTAGCGGGGGTAGAGACCCAGTACTTC. It encodes CASSAWRLAGVETQYF. The chain combines TRBV19 with TRBJ2-5, with 10 bases lining up with TRBD2. Per germline, CDR1 LNHDA and CDR2 SQIVND (reference sequence). V lost 5 bases and J lost 4; bases outside the gene matches: 10. The CDR3 sequence is 16 residues long.

This rearrangement joins TRBV7-8 to TRBJ2-2, with TRBD1 matching over 8 bases. The CDR3 contains 14 residues. Germline trimming cut 3 bases from V and 5 bases from J; bases unmatched to any gene: 2. Germline values: CDR1 SGHVS, CDR2 FQNEAQ. This CDR3 reads CASSLRTGTGELFF. The CDR3 DNA follows: TGTGCCAGCAGCTTGCGGACAGGGACCGGGGAGCTGTTTTTT.

This chain joins TRBV20-1 and TRBJ2-7; D is ambiguous. CDR3 length: 11 amino acids. V dropped 2 bases and J dropped 4 bases, with 6 bases sitting between them. Germline V gene sequence: CDR1 DFQATT, CDR2 SNEGSKA (reference sequence). This CDR3 reads CSARLGYEQYF. The DNA for the CDR3 is TGCAGTGCTAGATTGGGGTACGAGCAGTACTTC.

The rearrangement joins TRBV7-2 to TRBJ1-2, with D perhaps TRBD1 (5 bases). The CDR3 covers 17 residues. Germline loops: CDR1 SGHTA, CDR2 FQGNSA. Trimming pared 1 base from V and 2 bases from J, leaving 17 bases between. The CDR3 loop is CASSLVVSVGENYGYTF. The CDR3 coding sequence is TGTGCCAGCAGCTTAGTAGTCTCCGTGGGGGAGAACTATGGCTACACCTTC.